This T cell receptor beta chain appears in the sequencing data of a study of control samples from healthy donors and cancer patients. Assay: immunoSEQ multiplex PCR; the TCRdb copy retains only in-frame clones and omits some. The data contain around 52,000 clones, approximately 90% of them singletons. Germline CDR1 is SGHVS and CDR2 is FQNEAQ. Trimming removed 0 bases at V and 1 base at J, with 6 bases between. This CDR3 is 14 amino acids long. This TCR came from a man aged 25-45 years with colorectal cancer. The chain links TRBV7-8 to TRBJ1-1; no clear D. The sample consisted of PBMCs. Here the CDR3 reads CASSLARRNTEAFF. The DNA for the CDR3 is TGTGCCAGCAGCTTAGCGCGACGGAACACTGAAGCTTTCTTT.